This T cell receptor beta chain was found in a study of post-analysis software for immune sequencing data. Study in general: As for disease course, relapsing-remitting, secondary progressive and progressive-relapsing multiple sclerosis were all included. Study conclusions and caveats: Diversity measured as normalized Chao1 was significantly lower in multiple sclerosis patients than in controls. Comparison of patients with controls showed five TRBV segments more frequent in patients, TRBV5-6, TRBV5-1 and TRBV20-1 among them. Samples sharing a preparation batch grouped tightly together when assessed by F measure.

Built from TCR beta cDNA, the libraries had unique molecular identifiers in them. Each CDR3 protein gets one entry after TCRdb re-called the PCR reads with MiXCR. The sample has roughly 730,000 distinct CDR3 sequences, 30% seen once. A word on this clonotype: The antigen is unknown.

The V and J ends lost 6 bases and 0 bases respectively, with 12 bases between them. This CDR3 comprises 14 residues. Per germline, CDR1 DFQATT and CDR2 SNEGSKA (reference sequence). The clonotype originates from a girl between 10 and 17 years old with multiple sclerosis. Sequenced input: blood. This sequence joins TRBV20-1 and TRBJ2-1; D is ambiguous. The CDR3 sequence: CSARGRNSYNEQFF. In DNA form, the CDR3 reads TGCAGTGCACGAGGTCGTAACTCCTACAATGAGCAGTTCTTC.